The text below deals with one TCR beta chain. What it binds is unknown. Construction of the TCRbeta library involved unique molecular identifiers. TCRdb passed the PCR reads through MiXCR, listing each CDR3 protein once. The table has 250,000 to 400,000 distinct CDR3 sequences, around 25% seen once. The data originate from a study of T-cell reconstitution after alpha-beta-depleted transplantation in children. Study-wide points: The authors attributed T-cell counts and diversity one year after transplant mostly to newly produced T cells.

V lost 7 bases, J lost 3 bases, and 11 bases lay in between. The CDR3 is made up of 13 amino acids. Germline lookup yields CDR1 MNHNY and CDR2 SVGAGI (reference sequence). Sequences were derived from PBMCs, mostly from graft donor cells, sampled 180 days after TCRalphabeta/CD19-depleted stem cell transplant. The receptor was isolated from a male patient younger than 18 who had a stem cell transplant for acute lymphoblastic leukemia, so the T cells may come from the graft donor. This chain links TRBV6-6 with TRBJ2-3; D is undetermined. The CDR3 sequence is CASMSMGTDTQYF. The CDR3 DNA sequence: TGTGCCAGCATGTCAATGGGGACAGATACGCAGTATTTT.